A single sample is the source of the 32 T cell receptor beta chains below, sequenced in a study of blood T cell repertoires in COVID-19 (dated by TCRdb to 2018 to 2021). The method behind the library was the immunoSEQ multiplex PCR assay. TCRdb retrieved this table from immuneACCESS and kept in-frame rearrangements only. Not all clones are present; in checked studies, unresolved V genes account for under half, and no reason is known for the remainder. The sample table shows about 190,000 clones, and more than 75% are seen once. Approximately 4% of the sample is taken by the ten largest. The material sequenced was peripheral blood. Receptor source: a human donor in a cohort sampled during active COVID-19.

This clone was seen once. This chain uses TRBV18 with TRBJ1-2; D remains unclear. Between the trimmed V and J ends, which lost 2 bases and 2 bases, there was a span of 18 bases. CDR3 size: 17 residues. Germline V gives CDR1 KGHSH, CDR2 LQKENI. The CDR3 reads CASSPWERTLANYGYTF. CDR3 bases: TGTGCCAGCTCACCATGGGAAAGGACTCTTGCGAACTATGGCTACACCTTC.

CDR3 in DNA: TGTGCCAGCAGCTATAGCGAGAATGAGCAGTTCTTC. This gives the protein CASSYSENEQFF. The V and J genes are TRBV7-9 and TRBJ2-1, with D possibly being TRBD2 (5 bases). V lost 4 bases, J lost 7 bases, and 8 bases lay in between. Germline V lookup: CDR1 SEHNR, CDR2 FQNEAQ (reference sequence). CDR3 size: 12 residues.

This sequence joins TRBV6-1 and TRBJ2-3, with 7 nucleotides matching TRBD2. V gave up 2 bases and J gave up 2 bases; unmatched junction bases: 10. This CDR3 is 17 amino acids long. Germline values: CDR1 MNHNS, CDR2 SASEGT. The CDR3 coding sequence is TGTGCCAGCAGTGAACAACCGGCTAGCGGTCCCACAGATACGCAGTATTTT. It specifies CASSEQPASGPTDTQYF.

The CDR3 spells CASSYSGGGPYNEQFF. The DNA of the CDR3 is TGTGCCAGCAGTTACTCGGGCGGGGGCCCGTACAATGAGCAGTTCTTC. The chain carries TRBV6-2 or TRBV6-3 and TRBJ2-1; D may be TRBD2 (7 bases). The CDR3 is 16 residues long. CDR1 MNHEY and CDR2 SVGEGT come from the germline V gene. Deletions cut 0 bases from V and 4 bases from J, with 13 bases between.

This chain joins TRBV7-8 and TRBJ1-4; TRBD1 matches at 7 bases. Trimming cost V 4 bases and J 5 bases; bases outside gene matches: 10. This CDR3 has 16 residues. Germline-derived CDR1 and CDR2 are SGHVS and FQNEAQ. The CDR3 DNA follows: TGTGCCAGCAGCTCTATTAACAGGGGTTTAAATGAAAAACTGTTTTTT. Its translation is CASSSINRGLNEKLFF.

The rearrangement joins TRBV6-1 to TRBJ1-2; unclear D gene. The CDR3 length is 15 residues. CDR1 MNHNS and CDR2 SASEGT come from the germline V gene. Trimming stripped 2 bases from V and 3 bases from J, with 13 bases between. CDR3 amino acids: CASSEWYPPDYGYTF. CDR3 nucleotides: TGTGCCAGCAGTGAATGGTACCCCCCAGACTATGGCTACACCTTC.

This chain's CDR3 is CASSSRQGAMGETQYF. The CDR3 bases are TGTGCCAGCAGCAGCCGACAGGGGGCTATGGGAGAGACCCAGTACTTC. The J gene is TRBJ2-5, the V gene TRBV5-4; TRBD1 matches at 10 bases. Looked up from germline, CDR1 is SGHNT and CDR2 is YYREEE (reference sequence). Trimming cost V 4 bases and J 4 bases; bases outside gene matches: 10. The CDR3 covers 16 residues.

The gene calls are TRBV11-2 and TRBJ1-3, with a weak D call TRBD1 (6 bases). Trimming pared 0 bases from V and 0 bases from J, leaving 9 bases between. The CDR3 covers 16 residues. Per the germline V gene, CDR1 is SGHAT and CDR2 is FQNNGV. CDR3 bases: TGTGCCAGCAGCTTAGAGGACAGTAGCTCTGGAAACACCATATATTTT. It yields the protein CASSLEDSSSGNTIYF.

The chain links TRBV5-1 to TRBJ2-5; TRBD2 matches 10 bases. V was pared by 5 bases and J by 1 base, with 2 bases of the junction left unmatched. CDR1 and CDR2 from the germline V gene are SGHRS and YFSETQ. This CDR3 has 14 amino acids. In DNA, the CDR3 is TGCGCCAGCAGGAGGACTAGCGGCCAAGAGACCCAGTACTTC. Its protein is CASRRTSGQETQYF.

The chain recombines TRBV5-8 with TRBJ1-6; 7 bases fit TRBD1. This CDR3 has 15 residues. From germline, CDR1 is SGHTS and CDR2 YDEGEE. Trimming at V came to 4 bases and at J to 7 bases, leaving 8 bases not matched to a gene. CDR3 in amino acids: CASSALRGHNSPLHF. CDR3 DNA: TGTGCCAGCAGCGCTCTTAGGGGGCACAATTCACCCCTCCACTTT.

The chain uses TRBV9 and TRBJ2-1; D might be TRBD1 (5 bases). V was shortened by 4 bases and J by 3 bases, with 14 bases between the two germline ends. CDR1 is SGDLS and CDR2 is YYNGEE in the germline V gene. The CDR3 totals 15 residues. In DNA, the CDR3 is TGTGCCAGCAGCCCAGGACAACCCCGCTACAATGAGCAGTTCTTC. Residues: CASSPGQPRYNEQFF.

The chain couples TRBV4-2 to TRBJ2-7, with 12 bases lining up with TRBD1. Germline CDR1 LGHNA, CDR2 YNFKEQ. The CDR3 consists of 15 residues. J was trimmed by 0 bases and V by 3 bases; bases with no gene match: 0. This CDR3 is CASSQGQGASYEQYF. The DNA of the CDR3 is TGTGCCAGCAGCCAGGGACAGGGGGCCTCCTACGAGCAGTACTTC.

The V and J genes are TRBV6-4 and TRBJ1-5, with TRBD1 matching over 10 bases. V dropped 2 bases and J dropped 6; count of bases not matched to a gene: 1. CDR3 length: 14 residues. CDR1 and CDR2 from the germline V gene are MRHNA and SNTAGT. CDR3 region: CASSDDRGLQPQHF. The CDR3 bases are TGTGCCAGCAGTGACGACAGGGGGCTTCAGCCCCAGCATTTT.

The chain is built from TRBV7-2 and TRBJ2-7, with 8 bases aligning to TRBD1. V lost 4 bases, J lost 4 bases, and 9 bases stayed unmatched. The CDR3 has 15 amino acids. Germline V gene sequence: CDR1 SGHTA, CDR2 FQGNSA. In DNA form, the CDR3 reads TGTGCCAGCAGCTCCAGGGGGCCCGGGATTTACGAGCAGTACTTC. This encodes CASSSRGPGIYEQYF.

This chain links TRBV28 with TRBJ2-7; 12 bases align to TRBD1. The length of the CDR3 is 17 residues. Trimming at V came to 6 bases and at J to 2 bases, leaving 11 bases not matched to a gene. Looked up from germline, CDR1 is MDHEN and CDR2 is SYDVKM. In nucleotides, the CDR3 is TGTGCCAGCAGATTCACCGGGACAGGGGGCGCCCCCTACGAGCAGTACTTC. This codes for CASRFTGTGGAPYEQYF.

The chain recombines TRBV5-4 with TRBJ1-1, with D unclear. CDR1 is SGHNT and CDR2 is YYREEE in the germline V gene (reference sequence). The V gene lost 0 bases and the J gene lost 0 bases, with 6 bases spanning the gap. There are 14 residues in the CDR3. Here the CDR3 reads CASSLAGMNTEAFF. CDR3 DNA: TGTGCCAGCAGCTTGGCGGGGATGAACACTGAAGCTTTCTTT.

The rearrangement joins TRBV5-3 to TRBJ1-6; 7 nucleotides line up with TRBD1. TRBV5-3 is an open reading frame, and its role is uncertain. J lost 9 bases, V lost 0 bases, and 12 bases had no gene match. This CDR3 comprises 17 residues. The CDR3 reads CARSLETGNSKASPLHF. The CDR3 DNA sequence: TGTGCCAGAAGCTTGGAGACAGGGAATTCTAAGGCTTCACCCCTCCACTTT.

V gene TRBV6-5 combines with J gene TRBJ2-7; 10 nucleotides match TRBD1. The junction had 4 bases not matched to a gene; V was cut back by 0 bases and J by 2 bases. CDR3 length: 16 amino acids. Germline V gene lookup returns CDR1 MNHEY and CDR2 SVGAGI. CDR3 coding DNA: TGTGCCAGCAGTTACTCGTCTGGGACAGGGGCCTACGAGCAGTACTTC. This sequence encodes CASSYSSGTGAYEQYF.

Written as DNA, the CDR3 is TGTGCCAGCAGCCCGGGACAGGGGGGCTCCTACAATGAGCAGTTCTTC. This gives the protein CASSPGQGGSYNEQFF. The V call is TRBV5-4, the J call TRBJ2-1, with 11 bases that match TRBD1. Germline V CDR1 and CDR2: SGHNT, YYREEE (reference sequence). J gave up 0 bases and V 4 bases, and 3 bases lay outside the gene matches. The CDR3 covers 16 residues.

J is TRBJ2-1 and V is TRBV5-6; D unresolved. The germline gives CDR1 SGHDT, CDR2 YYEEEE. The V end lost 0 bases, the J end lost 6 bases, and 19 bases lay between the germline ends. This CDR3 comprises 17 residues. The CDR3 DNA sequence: TGTGCCAGCAGCTTGGCGGGTGGCACCATTCCCTCCAATGAGCAGTTCTTC. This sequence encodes CASSLAGGTIPSNEQFF.

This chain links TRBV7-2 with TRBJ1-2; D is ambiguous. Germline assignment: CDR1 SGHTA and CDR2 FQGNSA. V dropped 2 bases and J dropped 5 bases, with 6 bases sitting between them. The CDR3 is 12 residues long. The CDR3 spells CASSLRAYGYTF. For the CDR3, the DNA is TGTGCCAGCAGCTTAAGAGCTTATGGCTACACCTTC.

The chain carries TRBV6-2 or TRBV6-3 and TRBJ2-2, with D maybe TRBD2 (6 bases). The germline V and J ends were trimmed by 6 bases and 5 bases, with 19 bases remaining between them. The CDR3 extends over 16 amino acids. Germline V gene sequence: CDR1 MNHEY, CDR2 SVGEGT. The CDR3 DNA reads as TGTGCCAGCAGCCACCCACGGGAGATTAGAACCGGGGAGCTGTTTTTT. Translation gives CASSHPREIRTGELFF.

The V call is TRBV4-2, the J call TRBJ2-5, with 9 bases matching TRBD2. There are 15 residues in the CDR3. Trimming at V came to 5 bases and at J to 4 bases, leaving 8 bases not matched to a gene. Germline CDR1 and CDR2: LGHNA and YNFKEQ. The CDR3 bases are TGTGCCAGCAGCTCCCTGGCGGGGGGGAGAGAGACCCAGTACTTC. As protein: CASSSLAGGRETQYF.

In DNA form, the CDR3 reads TGCGCCAGCAGCCAATCCCGACTAGCAAAACTCTACAATGAGCAGTTCTTC. Translating gives CASSQSRLAKLYNEQFF. The chain uses TRBV4-1 and TRBJ2-1; TRBD2 aligns across 7 bases. V lost 2 bases to trimming and J lost 3 bases; unmatched junction nucleotides: 10. The CDR3 length is 17 residues. CDR1 and CDR2 (germline): MGHRA, YSYEKL.

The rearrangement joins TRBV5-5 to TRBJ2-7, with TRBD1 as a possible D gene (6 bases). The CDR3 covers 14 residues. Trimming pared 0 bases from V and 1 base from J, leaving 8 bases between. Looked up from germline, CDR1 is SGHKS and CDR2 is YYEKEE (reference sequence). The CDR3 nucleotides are TGTGCCAGCAGCTTGGGGACAGTTTCCTACGAGCAGTACTTC. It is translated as CASSLGTVSYEQYF.

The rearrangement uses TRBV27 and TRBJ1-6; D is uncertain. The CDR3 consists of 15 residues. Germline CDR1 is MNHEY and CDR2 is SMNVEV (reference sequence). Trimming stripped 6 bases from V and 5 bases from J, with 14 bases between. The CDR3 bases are TGTGCCAGCAGGGGGAACGGACTTAATAATTCACCCCTCCACTTT. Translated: CASRGNGLNNSPLHF.

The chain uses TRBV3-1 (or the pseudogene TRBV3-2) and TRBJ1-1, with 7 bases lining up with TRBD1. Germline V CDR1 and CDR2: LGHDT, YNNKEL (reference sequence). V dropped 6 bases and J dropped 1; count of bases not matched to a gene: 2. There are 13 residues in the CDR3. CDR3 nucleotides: TGTGCCAGCAGTCGACAGGGGAACACTGAAGCTTTCTTT. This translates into CASSRQGNTEAFF.

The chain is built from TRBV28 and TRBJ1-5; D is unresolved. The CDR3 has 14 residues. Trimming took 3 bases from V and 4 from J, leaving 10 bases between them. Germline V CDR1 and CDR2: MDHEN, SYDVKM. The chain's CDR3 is CASSFGQLNQPQHF. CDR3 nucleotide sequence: TGTGCCAGCAGTTTTGGGCAGCTGAATCAGCCCCAGCATTTT.

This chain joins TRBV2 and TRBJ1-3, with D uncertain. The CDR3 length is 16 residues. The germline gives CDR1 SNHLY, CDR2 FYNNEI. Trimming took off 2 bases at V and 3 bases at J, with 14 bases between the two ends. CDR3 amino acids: CASSENGPGFGNTIYF. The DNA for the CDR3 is TGTGCCAGCAGTGAAAATGGGCCAGGTTTTGGAAACACCATATATTTT.

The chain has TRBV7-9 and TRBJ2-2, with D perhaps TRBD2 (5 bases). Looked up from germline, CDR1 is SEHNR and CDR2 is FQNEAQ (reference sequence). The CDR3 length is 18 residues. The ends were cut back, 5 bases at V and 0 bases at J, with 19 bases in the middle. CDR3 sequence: CASSRMGSVTPNTGELFF. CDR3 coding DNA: TGTGCCAGCAGCCGCATGGGTAGCGTAACCCCGAACACCGGGGAGCTGTTTTTT. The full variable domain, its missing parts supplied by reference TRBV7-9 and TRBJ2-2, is DTGVSQNPRHKITKRGQNVTFRCDPISEHNRLYWYRQTLGQGPEFLTYFQNEAQLEKSRLLSDRFSAERPKGSFSTLEIQRTEQGDSAMYLCASSRMGSVTPNTGELFFGEGSRLTVL.

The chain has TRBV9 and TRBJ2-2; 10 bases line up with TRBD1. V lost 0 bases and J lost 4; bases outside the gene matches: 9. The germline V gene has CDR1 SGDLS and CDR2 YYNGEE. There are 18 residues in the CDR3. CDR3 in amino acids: CASSVGGWGQGTTGELFF. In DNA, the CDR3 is TGTGCCAGCAGCGTAGGGGGATGGGGACAGGGGACCACCGGGGAGCTGTTTTTT.

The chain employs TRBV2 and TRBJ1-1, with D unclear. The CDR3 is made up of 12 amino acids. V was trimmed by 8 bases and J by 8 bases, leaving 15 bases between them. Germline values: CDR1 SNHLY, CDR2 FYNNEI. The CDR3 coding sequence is TGTGCCAGCTCATCTCGCACTCCGGAAGCTTTCTTT. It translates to CASSSRTPEAFF.